This T cell receptor (beta chain) was found in a study of PD-L1 blockade in urothelial cancer. At the level of the study: Males with bladder-origin urothelial cancer constituted about nine tenths of the roughly 29 patients. Prior chemotherapy in patients spanned 0 to 3 regimens.

Assay used: immunoSEQ multiplex PCR; TCRdb lists only in-frame clones, some missing. The sample includes some 50,000 clones, over 75% seen only once; the top ten take more than 1.5%. As for time point: peripheral blood 6 weeks after treatment start. Germline values: CDR1 SGHNT, CDR2 YENEEA. The CDR3 spans 13 residues. Trimming removed 4 bases at V and 6 bases at J, with 9 bases between. The V gene is TRBV11-3, the J gene TRBJ2-2; no clear D gene. The source material was PBMCs, sampled around atezolizumab (anti-PD-L1) treatment. This sequence originates from a middle-aged man with urothelial cancer. The CDR3 DNA follows: TGTGCCAGCAGCTCTAGTAGCTCCGGGGAGCTGTTTTTT. Translated, it gives CASSSSSSGELFF.